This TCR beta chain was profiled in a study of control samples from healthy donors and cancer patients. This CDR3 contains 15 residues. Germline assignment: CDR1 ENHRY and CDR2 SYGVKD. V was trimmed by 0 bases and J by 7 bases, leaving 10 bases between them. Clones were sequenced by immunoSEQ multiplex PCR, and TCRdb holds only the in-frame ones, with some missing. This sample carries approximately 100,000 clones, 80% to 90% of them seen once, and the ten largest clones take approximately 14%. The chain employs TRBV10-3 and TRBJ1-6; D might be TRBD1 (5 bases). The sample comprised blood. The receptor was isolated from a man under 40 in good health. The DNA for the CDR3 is TGTGCCATCAGTGAGTCGCTGGACATCAATTCACCCCTCCACTTT. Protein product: CAISESLDINSPLHF.